The T cell receptor (beta chain) under discussion was sequenced for a study of cytomegalovirus exposure and HLA in healthy donors (TCRdb year 2017). Concerning the study at large: According to an earlier analysis of several hundred of the donors, about 179 million T cells yielded 117 million unique TCR beta sequences and around 280 Gb of sequence data. An early release covering 550 to 700 HLA-typed donors comprised about 320 gigabases of sequencing data and around 85 million unique TCR sequences. Among the approximately 430 genotyped donors, about 83% belonged to the genetic ancestry cluster associated with self-reported Caucasian donors. The study aimed to test whether signatures of past pathogen exposure could be identified by cataloging public T cell receptors. The T cell repertoires of 666 subjects were profiled by immunosequencing and related to cytomegalovirus serostatus. In addition to the first cohort of 650 to 750 subjects, a separate validation cohort of 130 or so different subjects was used. To predict cytomegalovirus infection status, the study combined high-throughput TCR immunosequencing, statistical association of individual TCRs with disease status, and machine learning. In a later analysis, previously published TCR beta repertoires from 550 to 750 donors were re-analyzed and high-resolution HLA genotyping was added so that TCR occurrence patterns could be studied. The later analysis used no new phenotypic data to find candidate immune exposures, relying instead on TCR beta sequences and their occurrence across donors. An earlier analysis of around 580 of the donors used high-throughput TCR beta sequencing to judge whether each TCR beta V gene segment behaved as functional or pseudogenic. Donor age, sex, ethnicity and CMV serostatus were collected together with the repertoire data. A later genetic analysis took genome-wide SNP genotypes for about 65% of the 666 donors and used that subset as a discovery cohort. Every discovery cohort repertoire had been produced on one sequencing platform. Both class I and class II loci were covered by HLA typing, at four-digit resolution. The number of donors typed differed by locus, with roughly 620-630 for A, B, C, DRB1 and DQB1, 522 for DQA1, 606 for DPA1, and some 440 for DPB1. Because of strong linkage in the cohort, five DR-DQ haplotypes were treated as single units for association and clustering. Among some 410 genotyped donors of the cohort, an average of 235,054 unique TCR beta nucleotide sequences were sequenced per donor, about a sixth of them non-productive.

The library relied on the immunoSEQ multiplex PCR assay. The multiplex PCR relied on a mix of 60 forward primers for TCR Vbeta segments and 13 reverse primers for TCR Jbeta segments. Amplification of the CDR3 region of rearranged TCR beta genes was performed with a multiplex PCR assay on genomic DNA. Amplified TCR beta libraries were sequenced as 87-base-pair reads on the Illumina HiSeq System. For the original study's pipeline: A later analysis counted about 80 million unique TCR beta chains across the roughly 700 repertoires, and around 9.9 million of these chains were shared by at least two donors. A nearest-neighbor algorithm error-corrected the raw reads and collapsed the reads into unique sequences, merging closely related sequences to remove PCR and sequencing errors. CDR3 sequences were aligned to IMGT reference sequences to assign V, D and J gene segments. Each retained sequence needed at least a six-nucleotide match to both a V gene segment and a J gene segment. A rearrangement was called productive if the CDR3 had no stop codons and remained in frame with V and J, and every other rearrangement was called non-productive. Following IMGT convention, CDR3 was defined as the stretch from the second conserved V-encoded cysteine up to the conserved J-encoded phenylalanine. The earlier analysis of 550 to 650 of the donors excluded any sequence lacking an unambiguous match to a single V gene segment. An earlier analysis of several hundred of the donors called V segments functional above 56.7% productive rearrangements and segregating when the between-donor standard deviation exceeded 5%. A statistical classification framework was built to diagnose cytomegalovirus status from the catalog of TCR beta chain sequences. V and J gene assignment, in a later analysis, came from comparing TCR nucleotide sequences with IMGT/GENE-DB human TR gene sequences. Using the TCRdist pipeline, a later analysis assigned CDR3 sequences along with most-parsimonious VDJ recombination scenarios. In a later analysis, every TCR beta chain was defined by the combination of its CDR3 amino acid sequence and its V-gene family, and reads without a unique V-gene family were dropped. In a later analysis, a few hundred highly shared, low-generation-probability nucleotide sequences were removed to address suspected cross-contamination and a sequencing artifact. A later analysis calculated a clonal expansion index for each public chain from normalized within-repertoire ranks of inferred template counts. In a later analysis, generation probabilities were computed with a VDJ recombination model fitted to out-of-frame rearrangements, and the resulting probabilities were checked against IGoR. In a later analysis, hypergeometric tests were used to score TCR-TCR, TCR-HLA and TCR-CMV co-occurrence, with a repertoire-size bias correction applied to TCR pairs. False discovery rates were estimated in a later analysis by permuting HLA or CMV assignments 20 times. A later analysis grouped co-occurring TCRs with DBSCAN, adding TCRdist sequence similarity when clustering within HLA-allele-positive subsets. For co-occurrence clustering, repertoires with fewer than 30,000 or more than 120,000 public chains were excluded, along with roughly 5 repertoires with anomalous nucleotide sharing. The table comes from immuneACCESS by way of TCRdb, which keeps in-frame sequences with V and J called. Part of the clones is missing from these tables; in studies checked, under half for an unresolved V gene and the rest for unknown reasons. V, J and clone size were drawn from that table, and D and trimming were deduced from the DNA. This sample is represented by 140,000 to 150,000 clones; around 73% of them were singletons. The ten largest clones capture 2.5% to 3.5% of the sample.

As concerns this clone: Its antigen has not been determined. No base quality values were provided; no much bigger clone lies one nucleotide off.

The V end loses 4 bases and the J end loses 4 bases, and a stretch of 13 bases separates them. The CDR3 measures 13 amino acids from cysteine to phenylalanine. The DNA shown is the 39-base CDR3, in frame from base 1. Taken from the germline V gene, the CDR1 and CDR2 loops are SQVTM and ANQGSEA. The cohort consisted of approximately 690 healthy bone marrow donors. All cohort members were sampled while nominally healthy, although unrecorded immune exposures were likely present. The donor was CMV seronegative and was included in the group of hundreds of seronegative cohort members. Every donor gave a peripheral blood sample, and the peripheral blood mononuclear cells from that sample were used for TCR beta sequencing. Genomic DNA was extracted from the blood cell samples with the Qiagen DNeasy Blood Extraction Kit. Overall results and qualifications from the work: In a later analysis, HLA-associated TCR beta chains were found to be more clonally expanded and to have lower generation probabilities than equally common non-associated chains. In this cohort, only TCR beta chains were sequenced, and detectable features were limited by the absence of alpha or paired-chain data. Correlated functional status among segregating V segments might reflect linkage disequilibrium, but an unknown experimental factor could not be ruled out. Most TCR sequences were seen in very few donors, while some public TCRs were found in many individuals. Some IMGT-functional V segments, including TRBV6-2 and TRBV6-3, could not be told apart with the 87-base-pair reads, so those segments were excluded. The authors suggested that the approach could potentially be extended to other disease states and immunological phenotypes. According to a later analysis, parvovirus B19, influenza, CMV and Epstein-Barr virus appeared linked to several top co-occurrence clusters. A cluster of highly shared sequence variants was judged likely to be a technical artifact of the sequencing pipeline. In a later genetic analysis, fewer N-insertions in productive TCRs were reported among donors in an Asian-associated ancestry cluster than the roughly 700-donor mean. Assigning TCR associations to individual alleles was difficult when HLA alleles, especially DR and DQ, strongly co-occurred. Cytomegalovirus status was reported to be diagnosed by the classifier with high specificity and sensitivity in both the original and validation cohorts. The presence/absence analyses assumed that sequencing depth was roughly uniform across donors, and that assumption may not be true. In vitro tests confirmed that a few of the cytomegalovirus-associated TCR beta chains recognize cytomegalovirus antigens. A later analysis found that most CMV-associated TCR beta chains appeared HLA-restricted, with HLA associations seemingly driven largely by CMV exposure. For the cohort, immune exposure information was limited to CMV serostatus. Specific HLA alleles were associated with some 15,000 TCR beta sequences at a false discovery rate of 0.05 in a later analysis. A further reported finding was that TCR beta sequences accurately predicted the HLA-A and HLA-B alleles for most subjects in the first cohort. The study listed 164 TCR beta chains as associated with cytomegalovirus. In an earlier analysis of some 640 of the donors, most TCR beta V segments were observed in productive rearrangements about 90% or about 30% of the time, broadly matching IMGT annotations. HLA typing was unavailable for some donors at each locus, so association tests used only the typed subset. Because counts were too low, around 17 rarely observed V segments, including chromosome 9 orphons, were left out of the earlier analysis of a few hundred of the donors. A later analysis found that TCR association rates varied across HLA loci, with DRB1 alleles showing the most associated TCRs and HLA-C alleles the fewest. A later genetic analysis associated a missense DCLRE1C variant with V-gene and J-gene trimming of TCR beta chains, and an independent cohort replicated the association.

Sequences were obtained from PBMCs. The receptor chain draws on TRBV29-1 and TRBJ2-5, with TRBD1 tentatively as D gene (6 bases match). The TCR comes from a female donor in good health and CMV-seronegative. DNA sequence: TGCAGCGTTGTCCGACAGGCTACAGAGACCCAGTACTTC. It translates as CSVVRQATETQYF.